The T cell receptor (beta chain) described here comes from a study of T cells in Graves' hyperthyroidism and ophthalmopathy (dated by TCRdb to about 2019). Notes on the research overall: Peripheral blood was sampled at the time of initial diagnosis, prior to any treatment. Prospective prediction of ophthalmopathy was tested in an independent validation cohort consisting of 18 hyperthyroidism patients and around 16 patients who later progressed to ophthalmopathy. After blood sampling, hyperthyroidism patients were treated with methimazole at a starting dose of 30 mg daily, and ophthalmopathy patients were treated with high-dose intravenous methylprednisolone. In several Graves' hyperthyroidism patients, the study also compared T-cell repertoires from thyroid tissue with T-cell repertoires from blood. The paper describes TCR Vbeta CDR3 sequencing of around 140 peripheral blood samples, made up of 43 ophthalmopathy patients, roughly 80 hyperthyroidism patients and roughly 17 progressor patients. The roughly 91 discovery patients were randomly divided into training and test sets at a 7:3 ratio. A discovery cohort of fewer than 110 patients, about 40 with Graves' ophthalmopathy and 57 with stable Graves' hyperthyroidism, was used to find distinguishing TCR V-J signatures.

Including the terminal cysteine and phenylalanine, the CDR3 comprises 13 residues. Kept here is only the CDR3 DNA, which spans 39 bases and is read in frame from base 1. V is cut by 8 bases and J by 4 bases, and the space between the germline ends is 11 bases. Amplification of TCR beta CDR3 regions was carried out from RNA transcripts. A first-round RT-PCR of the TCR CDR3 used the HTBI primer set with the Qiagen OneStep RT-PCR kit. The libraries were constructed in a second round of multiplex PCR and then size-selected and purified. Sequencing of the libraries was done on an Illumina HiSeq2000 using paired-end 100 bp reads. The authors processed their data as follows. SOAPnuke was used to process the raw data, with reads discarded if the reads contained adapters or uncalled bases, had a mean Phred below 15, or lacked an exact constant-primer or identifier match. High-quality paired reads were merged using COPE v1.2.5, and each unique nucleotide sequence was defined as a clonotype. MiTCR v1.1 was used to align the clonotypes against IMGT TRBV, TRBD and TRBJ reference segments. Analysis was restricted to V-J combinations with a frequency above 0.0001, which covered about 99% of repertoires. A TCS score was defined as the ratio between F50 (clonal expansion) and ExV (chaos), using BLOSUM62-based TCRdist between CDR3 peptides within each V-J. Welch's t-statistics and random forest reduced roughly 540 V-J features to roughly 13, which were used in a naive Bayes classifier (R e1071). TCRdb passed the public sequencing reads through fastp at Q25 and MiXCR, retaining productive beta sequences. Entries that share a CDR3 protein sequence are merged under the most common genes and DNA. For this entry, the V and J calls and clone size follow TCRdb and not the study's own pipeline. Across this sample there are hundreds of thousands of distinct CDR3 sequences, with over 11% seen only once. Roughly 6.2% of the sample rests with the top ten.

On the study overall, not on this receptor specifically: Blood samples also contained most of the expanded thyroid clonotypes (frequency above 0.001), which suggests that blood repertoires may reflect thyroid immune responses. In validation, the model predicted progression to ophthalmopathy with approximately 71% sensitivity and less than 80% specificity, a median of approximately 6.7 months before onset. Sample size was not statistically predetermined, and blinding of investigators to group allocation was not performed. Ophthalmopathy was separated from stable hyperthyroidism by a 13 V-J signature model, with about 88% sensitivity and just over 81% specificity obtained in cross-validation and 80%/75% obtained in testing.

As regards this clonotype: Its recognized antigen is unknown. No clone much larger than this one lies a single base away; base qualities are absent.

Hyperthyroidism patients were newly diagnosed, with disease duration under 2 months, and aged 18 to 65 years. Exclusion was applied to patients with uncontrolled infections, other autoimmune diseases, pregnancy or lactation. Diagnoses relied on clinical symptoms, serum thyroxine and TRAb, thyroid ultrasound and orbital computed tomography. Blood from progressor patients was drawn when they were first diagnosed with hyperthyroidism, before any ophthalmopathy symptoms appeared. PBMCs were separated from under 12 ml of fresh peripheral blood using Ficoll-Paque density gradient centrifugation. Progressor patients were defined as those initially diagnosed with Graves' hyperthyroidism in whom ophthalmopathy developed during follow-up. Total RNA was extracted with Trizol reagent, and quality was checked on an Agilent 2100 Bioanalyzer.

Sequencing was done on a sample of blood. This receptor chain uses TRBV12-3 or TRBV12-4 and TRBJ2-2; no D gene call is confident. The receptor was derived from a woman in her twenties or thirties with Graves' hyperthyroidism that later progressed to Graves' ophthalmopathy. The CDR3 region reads CASARWGTGELFF. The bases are TGTGCCAGCGCGCGGTGGGGCACCGGGGAGCTGTTTTTT.